This T cell receptor (beta chain) comes out of a study of blood T cell repertoires in COVID-19. Clones were read by immunoSEQ multiplex PCR, and TCRdb kept only the in-frame ones, dropping some. The table has tens of thousands of clones, 75% to 90% seen once. Germline values: CDR1 MNHEY, CDR2 SVGAGI. This CDR3 has 16 residues. V lost 0 bases, J lost 3 bases, and 4 bases stayed unmatched. The rearrangement links TRBV6-5 to TRBJ2-1; 8 nucleotides line up with TRBD2. This clonotype was obtained from a man of 80 years or more with active COVID-19. The material sequenced was peripheral blood. The CDR3 reads CASSYSSAGVYNEQFF. The CDR3 region has the DNA TGTGCCAGCAGTTACTCATCAGCGGGAGTCTACAATGAGCAGTTCTTC.